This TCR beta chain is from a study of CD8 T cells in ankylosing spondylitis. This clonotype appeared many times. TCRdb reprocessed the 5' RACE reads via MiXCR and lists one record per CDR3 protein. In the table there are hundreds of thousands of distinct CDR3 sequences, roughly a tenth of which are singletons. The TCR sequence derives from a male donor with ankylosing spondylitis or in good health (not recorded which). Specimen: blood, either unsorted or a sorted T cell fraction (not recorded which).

CDR3 region: CASSLAGQGEPQHF. In DNA, the CDR3 is TGCGCCAGCAGCTTGGCAGGCCAAGGGGAGCCCCAGCATTTT. This chain uses TRBV5-1 with TRBJ1-5, with a weak D call TRBD1 (5 bases). From germline, CDR1 is SGHRS and CDR2 YFSETQ. CDR3 length equals 14 residues. V shed 0 bases and J shed 8 bases, with 12 bases lying between them.